Included here is one T cell receptor (beta chain) sequence, with context. The source of the sample is a study of shared clonotypes between healthy human individuals. This CDR3 is built from 14 residues. CDR1 and CDR2 (germline): SNHLY, FYNNEI. The V and J ends lost 3 bases and 3 bases respectively, with 12 bases between them. Here immunoSEQ multiplex PCR was the method, and the copy in TCRdb shows in-frame clones only, minus some. The sample holds fewer than 200,000 clones, 90% to 95% seen once. Source material: naive CD4+ T cells sorted from blood. Sample subset: CD45RA+ positively selected. The TCR originated in a woman between 25 and 40 years old in good health. The J gene is TRBJ2-7, the V gene TRBV2, with D maybe TRBD2 (5 bases). The CDR3 nucleotides read TGTGCCAGCAGTGATCGGAAGCGGATCTACGAGCAGTACTTC. Encoded protein: CASSDRKRIYEQYF.